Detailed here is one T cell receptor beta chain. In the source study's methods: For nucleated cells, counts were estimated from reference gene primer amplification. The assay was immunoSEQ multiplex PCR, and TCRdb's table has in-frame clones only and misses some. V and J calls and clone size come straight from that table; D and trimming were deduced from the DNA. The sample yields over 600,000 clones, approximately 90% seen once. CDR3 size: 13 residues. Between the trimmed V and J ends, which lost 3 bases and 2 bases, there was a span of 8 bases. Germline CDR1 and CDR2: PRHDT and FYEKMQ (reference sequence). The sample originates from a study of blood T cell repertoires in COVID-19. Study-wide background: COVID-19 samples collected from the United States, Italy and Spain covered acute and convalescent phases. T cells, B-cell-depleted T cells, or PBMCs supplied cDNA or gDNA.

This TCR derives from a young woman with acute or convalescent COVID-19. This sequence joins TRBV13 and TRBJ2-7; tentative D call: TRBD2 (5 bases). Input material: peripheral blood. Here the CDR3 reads CASSFTRAYEQYF. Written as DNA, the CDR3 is TGTGCCAGCAGCTTTACTAGAGCCTACGAGCAGTACTTC. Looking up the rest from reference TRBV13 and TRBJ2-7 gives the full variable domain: AAGVIQSPRHLIKEKRETATLKCYPIPRHDTVYWYQQGPGQDPQFLISFYEKMQSDKGSIPDRFSAQQFSDYHSELNMSSLELGDSALYFCASSFTRAYEQYFGPGTRLTVT.